The 7 T cell receptor beta chains given below trace back to one sample, sequenced in a study of cytomegalovirus exposure and HLA in healthy donors. Measured with immunoSEQ multiplex PCR; TCRdb has only the in-frame clones, and not every one. The sample has roughly 270,000 clones, roughly 90% seen once. The sample was PBMCs. The receptor set was obtained from a woman between 18 and 30 years old in good health and CMV-seronegative.

The count of this clone is one. The chain links TRBV18 to TRBJ1-3, with D unclear. The germline gives CDR1 KGHSH, CDR2 LQKENI. Trimming took 2 bases from V and 0 from J, leaving 11 bases between them. The CDR3 has 16 amino acids. The CDR3 loop is CASSPKDWSSGNTIYF. CDR3 DNA sequence: TGTGCCAGCTCACCAAAAGATTGGAGCTCTGGAAACACCATATATTTT. The variable domain in full, with the rest retrieved from reference TRBV18 and TRBJ1-3, is NAGVMQNPRHLVRRRGQEARLRCSPMKGHSHVYWYRQLPEEGLKFMVYLQKENIIDESGMPKERFSAEFPKEGPSILRIQQVVRGDSAAYFCASSPKDWSSGNTIYFGEGSWLTVV.

Of note for this clone: One junction end disagrees with the germline gene, perhaps due to a read error. The chain is built from TRBV29-1 and TRBJ2-1; 8 positions match TRBD2. Germline V lookup: CDR1 SQVTM, CDR2 ANQGSEA. This CDR3 is 16 amino acids long. CDR3 DNA: TGCAGCGTGGAAGGTTTGCGGGAGGCCTCCTACAATGAGCAGTTCTTC. It translates to CSVEGLREASYNEQFF.

CDR3 protein: CASSIVSQETQYF. The CDR3 DNA follows: TGTGCCAGTAGTATAGTTTCTCAGGAGACCCAGTACTTC. V gene TRBV19 combines with J gene TRBJ2-5; the D is unclear. With 1 base removed from V and 5 bases from J, the gap between germline ends came to 8 bases. CDR1 is LNHDA and CDR2 is SQIVND in the germline V gene (reference sequence). CDR3 length equals 13 residues. Together with reference TRBV19 and TRBJ2-5, the CDR3 gives the full variable domain: DGGITQSPKYLFRKEGQNVTLSCEQNLNHDAMYWYRQDPGQGLRLIYYSQIVNDFQKGDIAEGYSVSREKKESFPLTVTSAQKNPTAFYLCASSIVSQETQYFGPGTRLLVL.

The rearrangement links TRBV7-9 to TRBJ1-3, with 8 bases matching TRBD1. From germline, CDR1 is SEHNR and CDR2 FQNEAQ (reference sequence). Trimming cost V 2 bases and J 7 bases; bases outside gene matches: 16. The CDR3 extends over 18 amino acids. Written as DNA, the CDR3 is TGTGCCAGCAGCTTAACTTCGGCAGGGGGCGCGGAATGGAACACCATATATTTT. It encodes CASSLTSAGGAEWNTIYF.

The chain is built from TRBV5-1 and TRBJ1-1; TRBD1 might be the D (5 bases). The ends were cut back, 5 bases at V and 1 base at J, with 12 bases in the middle. Looked up from germline, CDR1 is SGHRS and CDR2 is YFSETQ. The CDR3 loop spans 14 amino acids. Here the CDR3 reads CASSWGGTNTEAFF. CDR3 DNA sequence: TGCGCCAGCAGTTGGGGCGGCACGAACACTGAAGCTTTCTTT.

The chain employs TRBV15 and TRBJ2-2; D is possibly TRBD1 (6 bases). Trimming stripped 3 bases from V and 1 base from J, with 9 bases between. CDR1 and CDR2 from the germline V gene are LNHNV and YYDKDF (reference sequence). CDR3 size: 15 residues. CDR3 amino acids: CATSSRTVNTGELFF. DNA of the CDR3: TGTGCCACCAGCAGCCGGACAGTGAACACCGGGGAGCTGTTTTTT.

This clone was seen just once. CDR3 in DNA: TGTGCCAGCAGCGTAGGACTGCTCTACGAGCAGTACTTC. Its protein product is CASSVGLLYEQYF. This chain uses TRBV9 with TRBJ2-7; D remains unclear. The CDR3 loop spans 13 amino acids. The V end was cut by 0 bases, the J end by 3 bases, with 7 bases between. CDR1 is SGDLS, CDR2 YYNGEE, per germline.